This entry features one T cell receptor (beta chain) sequence. The data are from a study of T cell repertoires in ileal Crohn's disease. CDR3 length equals 15 residues. Germline V CDR1 and CDR2: SGHRS, YFSETQ. V lost 1 base, J lost 3 bases, and 7 bases stayed unmatched. TCRdb's copy holds only in-frame clones and misses some; the assay was immunoSEQ multiplex PCR. The table shows about 16,000 clones, with about 90% occurring only once. Sequenced: ileal tissue. The sequence was collected from an adult with Crohn's disease. The chain links TRBV5-1 to TRBJ2-7; 7 nucleotides align to TRBD1. The CDR3 region is CASSLISGGFYEQYF. CDR3 in DNA: TGCGCCAGCAGCTTGATATCAGGGGGTTTCTACGAGCAGTACTTC. Using reference TRBV5-1 and TRBJ2-7 for the parts outside the CDR3, the full variable domain is KAGVTQTPRYLIKTRGQQVTLSCSPISGHRSVSWYQQTPGQGLQFLFEYFSETQRNKGNFPGRFSGRQFSNSRSEMNVSTLELGDSALYLCASSLISGGFYEQYFGPGTRLTVT.